The 6 T cell receptor beta chains below were found in one sample sequenced in a study of blood T cell repertoires in COVID-19. The protocol was immunoSEQ multiplex PCR, while the TCRdb copy is restricted to in-frame clones and leaves out a portion. The sample yields more than 300,000 clones, around 91% seen once. Sequencing was carried out using peripheral blood. These receptor sequences come from a woman aged 18-30 years who had recovered from COVID-19.

The rearrangement uses TRBV12-5 and TRBJ2-1; D gene ambiguous. The CDR3 is 13 residues long. The germline V gene has CDR1 LGHNT and CDR2 FRNRAP. Trimming took off 0 bases at V and 6 bases at J, with 6 bases between the two ends. CDR3 DNA sequence: TGTGCTAGTGGTTTGGTTTCGGTCAATGAGCAGTTCTTC. Translated, it gives CASGLVSVNEQFF. Looking up the rest from reference TRBV12-5 and TRBJ2-1 gives the full variable domain: DARVTQTPRHKVTEMGQEVTMRCQPILGHNTVFWYRQTMMQGLELLAYFRNRAPLDDSGMPKDRFSAEMPDATLATLKIQPSEPRDSAVYFCASGLVSVNEQFFGPGTRLTVL.

V and J are TRBV6-5 and TRBJ2-7; TRBD2 might be the D (5 bases). The V gene lost 8 bases and the J gene lost 2 bases, with 13 bases spanning the gap. This CDR3 has 13 residues. Germline V gene data show CDR1 as MNHEY and CDR2 as SVGAGI. CDR3 residues: CASRLASTYEQYV. DNA of the CDR3: TGTGCCAGCCGATTAGCGAGTACCTACGAGCAGTACGTC.

The chain has TRBV15 and TRBJ2-1; perhaps TRBD2 as D (6 bases). The CDR3 length is 16 residues. Per germline, CDR1 LNHNV and CDR2 YYDKDF (reference sequence). Trimming took off 0 bases at V and 8 bases at J, with 17 bases between the two ends. CDR3 sequence (DNA): TGTGCCACCAGCAGAGATATAACGGGAGAACGGGATGAGCAGTTCTTC. Translation gives CATSRDITGERDEQFF.

The chain is built from TRBV5-1 and TRBJ2-5; 9 bases are shared with TRBD1. The CDR3 sequence is 14 residues long. The ends lost 5 bases at V and 2 bases at J; junction bases unmatched: 4. CDR1 SGHRS and CDR2 YFSETQ come from the germline V gene. The CDR3 nucleotides read TGCGCCAGCAGTACCGGGACAGGGCAAGAGACCCAGTACTTC. Translation gives CASSTGTGQETQYF.

The genes are TRBV4-1 and TRBJ1-2; a weak D match, TRBD1 (6 bases). Between the trimmed V and J ends, which lost 0 bases and 2 bases, there was a span of 10 bases. In germline, CDR1 is MGHRA, CDR2 YSYEKL. The CDR3 consists of 15 residues. The CDR3, as DNA: TGCGCCAGCAGCCAAGATAGGACAGTGAACTATGGCTACACCTTC. This gives the protein CASSQDRTVNYGYTF.

The CDR3 here is CASSSGLAITGELFF. Here the CDR3 DNA reads TGTGCCAGCAGCTCGGGACTAGCAATCACCGGGGAGCTGTTTTTT. The chain recombines TRBV11-3 with TRBJ2-2; 9 bases are shared with TRBD2. V dropped 4 bases and J dropped 4; count of bases not matched to a gene: 4. The CDR3 is made up of 15 amino acids. Germline loops: CDR1 SGHNT, CDR2 YENEEA.